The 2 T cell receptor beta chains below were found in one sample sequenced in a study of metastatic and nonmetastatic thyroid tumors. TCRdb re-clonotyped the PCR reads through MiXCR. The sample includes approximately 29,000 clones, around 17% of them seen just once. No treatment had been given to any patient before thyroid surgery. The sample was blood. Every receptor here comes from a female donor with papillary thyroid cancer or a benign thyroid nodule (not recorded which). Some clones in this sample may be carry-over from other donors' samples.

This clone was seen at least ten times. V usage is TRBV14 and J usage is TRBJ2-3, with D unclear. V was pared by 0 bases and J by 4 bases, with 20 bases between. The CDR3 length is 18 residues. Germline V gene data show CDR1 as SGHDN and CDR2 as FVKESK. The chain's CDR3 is CASSQEPTHWGLADTQYF. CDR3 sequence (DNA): TGTGCCAGCAGCCAAGAACCCACCCATTGGGGTTTGGCAGATACGCAGTATTTT.

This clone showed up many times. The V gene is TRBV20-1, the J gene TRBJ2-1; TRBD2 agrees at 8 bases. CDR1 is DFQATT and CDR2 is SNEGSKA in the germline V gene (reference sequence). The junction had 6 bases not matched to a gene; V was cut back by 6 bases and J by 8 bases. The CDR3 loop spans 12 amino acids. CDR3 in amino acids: CSAIPGGDEQFF. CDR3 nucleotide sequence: TGCAGTGCCATCCCCGGGGGGGATGAGCAGTTCTTC.